This TCR beta chain was identified during a study of post-analysis software for immune sequencing data. Whole-study results and caveats: Patients carried roughly five TRBV segments more frequently than controls did, and TRBV5-6, TRBV5-1 and TRBV20-1 were among them. The F measure placed samples prepared in the same batch into strongly shared clusters.

About this clonotype: The antigen remains undetermined. An end of the junction does not agree with germline; a read error may underlie this.

Germline V gives CDR1 MDHEN, CDR2 SYDVKM. The CDR3 has 13 amino acids. Prepared TCR beta cDNA libraries contained unique molecular identifiers. TCRdb used MiXCR to reprocess the PCR reads, holding one entry per CDR3 protein. The data show roughly 200,000 distinct CDR3 sequences, with 25% to 35% seen just once and 3% to 3.5% held by the top ten. The source material was blood. The V call is TRBV28, the J call TRBJ1-2; TRBD1 matches 7 bases. The receptor's source is a girl younger than 18 with multiple sclerosis. This CDR3 reads CVSSSDRFHGYTF. CDR3 DNA: TGTGTCAGCAGCTCGGACAGGTTCCATGGCTACACCTTC.